Below, one TCR beta chain is given with its context. The ends were cut back, 7 bases at V and 1 base at J, with 10 bases in the middle. The CDR3 is 13 amino acids. Per the germline V gene, CDR1 is MNHEY and CDR2 is SVGAGI. Per the original data handling: Using reference gene primer amplification, nucleated cell counts were estimated. Repertoires were generated with immunoSEQ multiplex PCR, while TCRdb's copy carries only in-frame clones and drops some. V and J calls and clone size come straight from that table; D and trimming were deduced from the DNA. The sample includes approximately 120,000 clones, around 78% of them seen just once. This sample was taken from a study of blood T cell repertoires in COVID-19. Study at large: The United States, Italy and Spain were the sources of the acute and convalescent COVID-19 samples. The cDNA or gDNA used as material had been derived from T cells, B-cell-depleted T cells, or PBMCs.

The sequence derives from a woman aged 55 to 70 with acute or convalescent COVID-19. V usage is TRBV6-5 and J usage is TRBJ2-5, with D possibly matching TRBD2 (6 bases). Material for sequencing was peripheral blood. The CDR3 DNA is TGTGCCAGCACGCGGGGAAGCCAAGAGACCCAGTACTTC. The encoded protein is CASTRGSQETQYF.